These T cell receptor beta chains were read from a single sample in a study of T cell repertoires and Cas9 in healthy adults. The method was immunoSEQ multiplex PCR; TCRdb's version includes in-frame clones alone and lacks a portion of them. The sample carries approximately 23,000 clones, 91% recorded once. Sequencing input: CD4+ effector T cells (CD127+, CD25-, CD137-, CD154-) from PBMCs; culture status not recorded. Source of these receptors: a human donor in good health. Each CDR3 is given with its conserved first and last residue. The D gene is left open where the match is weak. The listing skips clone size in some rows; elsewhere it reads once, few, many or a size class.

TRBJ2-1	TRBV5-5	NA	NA	CASSSGPEQFF	TGTGCCAGCAGCTCGGGACCAGAGCAGTTCTTC
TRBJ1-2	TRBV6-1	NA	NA	CASRYGNWGGYTF	TGTGCCAGCAGATACGGGAATTGGGGTGGCTACACCTTC
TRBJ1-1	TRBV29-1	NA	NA	CSVQTIMNTEAFF	TGCAGCGTCCAGACGATTATGAACACTGAAGCTTTCTTT
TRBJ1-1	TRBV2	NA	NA	CASLTRNTEAFF	TGTGCCAGCCTGACACGGAACACTGAAGCTTTCTTT
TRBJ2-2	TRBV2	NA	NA	CASSLGSNTGELFF	TGTGCCAGCAGTCTCGGGTCGAACACCGGGGAGCTGTTTTTT
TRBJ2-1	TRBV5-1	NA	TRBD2	CASSSSSGGAKEQFF	TGCGCCAGCAGCTCCTCTAGCGGGGGGGCAAAGGAGCAGTTCTTC
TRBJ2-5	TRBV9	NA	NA	CASSASGHLSGETQYF	TGTGCCAGCAGCGCCTCGGGACATCTTTCGGGAGAGACCCAGTACTTC
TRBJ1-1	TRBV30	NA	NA	CAWRVGTWGGVEAFF	TGTGCCTGGAGGGTGGGGACATGGGGGGGAGTTGAAGCTTTCTTT
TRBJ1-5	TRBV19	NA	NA	CASTGWQGLQGNQPQHF	TGTGCCAGTACCGGGTGGCAGGGACTTCAGGGAAATCAGCCCCAGCATTTT
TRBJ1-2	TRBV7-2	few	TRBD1	CASSLELIQGRYGYTF	TGTGCCAGCAGTCTAGAGTTGATACAGGGGCGCTATGGCTACACCTTC
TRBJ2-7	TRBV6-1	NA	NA	CASSGNSYEQYF	TGTGCCAGCAGCGGCAACTCCTACGAGCAGTACTTC
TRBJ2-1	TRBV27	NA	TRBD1	CASSLSRTGGNEQFF	TGTGCCAGCAGTTTATCGAGGACAGGGGGCAATGAGCAGTTCTTC
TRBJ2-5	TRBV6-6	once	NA	CASSYGNRETQYF	TGTGCCAGCAGCTACGGTAATAGAGAGACCCAGTACTTC
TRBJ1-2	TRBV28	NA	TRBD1	CASSLLYRGQRDGYTF	TGTGCCAGCAGTTTATTATACAGGGGGCAAAGGGATGGCTACACCTTC
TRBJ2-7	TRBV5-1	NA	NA	CASSLTGTSYEQYF	TGCGCCAGCAGCTTAACCGGGACAAGCTACGAGCAGTACTTC
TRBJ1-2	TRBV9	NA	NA	CASSVESRQGGNGYTF	TGTGCCAGCAGCGTAGAGAGTCGGCAGGGAGGGAATGGCTACACCTTC
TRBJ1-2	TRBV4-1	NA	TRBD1	CASSQAGTGGIYGYTF	TGCGCCAGCAGCCAAGCCGGGACAGGGGGGATCTATGGCTACACCTTC
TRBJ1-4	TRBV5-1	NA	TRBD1	CASSQDRGEKLFF	TGCGCCAGCAGCCAGGACAGGGGTGAAAAACTGTTTTTT
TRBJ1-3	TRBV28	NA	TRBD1	CASSPGTGGNTIYF	TGTGCCAGCAGCCCGGGGACAGGGGGAAACACCATATATTTT
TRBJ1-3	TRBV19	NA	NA	CASSRLARTSGNTIYF	TGTGCCAGTAGTCGGTTAGCACGGACCTCTGGAAACACCATATATTTT
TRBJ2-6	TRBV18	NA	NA	CASSPSRQSGANVLTF	TGTGCCAGCTCACCCTCCCGACAATCTGGGGCCAACGTCCTGACTTTC
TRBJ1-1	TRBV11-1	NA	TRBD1	CASSGDRMNTEAFF	TGTGCCAGCAGCGGGGACAGGATGAACACTGAAGCTTTCTTT
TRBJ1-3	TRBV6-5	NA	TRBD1	CASSYTRTGGKYTIYF	TGTGCCAGCAGTTACACCCGGACAGGGGGCAAATACACCATATATTTT
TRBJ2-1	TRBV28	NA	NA	CASSLGQRKEFF	TGTGCCAGCAGTTTAGGGCAACGGAAGGAGTTCTTC
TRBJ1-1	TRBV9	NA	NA	CASSADTRGTEAFF	TGTGCCAGCAGCGCAGACACCCGGGGCACTGAAGCTTTCTTT
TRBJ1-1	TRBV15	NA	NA	CATSRPPEGKAFF	TGTGCCACCAGCAGGCCCCCCGAGGGTAAAGCTTTCTTT
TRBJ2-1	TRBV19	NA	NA	CASNLGGLYNEQFF	TGTGCCAGTAACCTGGGGGGGCTATACAATGAGCAGTTCTTC
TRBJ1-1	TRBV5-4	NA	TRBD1	CASSQQGRDTEAFF	TGTGCCAGCAGCCAACAGGGGAGGGACACTGAAGCTTTCTTT
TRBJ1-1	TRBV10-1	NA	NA	CASSESGGGTEAFF	TGCGCCAGCAGTGAGTCGGGGGGGGGAACTGAAGCTTTCTTT
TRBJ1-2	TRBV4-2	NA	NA	CASSQVNLQGDGYTF	TGTGCCAGCAGCCAAGTAAATCTTCAGGGAGATGGCTACACCTTC
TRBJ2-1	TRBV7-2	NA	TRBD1	CASSTAGTGEYNEQFF	TGTGCCAGCAGCACCGCCGGGACAGGGGAGTACAATGAGCAGTTCTTC
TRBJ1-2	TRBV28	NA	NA	CASTLKGNYGYTF	TGTGCCAGCACCCTAAAGGGTAACTATGGCTACACCTTC
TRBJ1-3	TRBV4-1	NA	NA	CASSQVGGDTIYF	TGCGCCAGCAGCCAAGTGGGTGGGGACACCATATATTTT
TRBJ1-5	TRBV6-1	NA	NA	CASNSRNQPQHF	TGTGCCAGCAACTCCCGCAATCAGCCCCAGCATTTT
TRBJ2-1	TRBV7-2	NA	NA	CASSPPGAVYEQFF	TGTGCCAGCAGCCCGCCAGGAGCGGTTTATGAGCAGTTCTTC
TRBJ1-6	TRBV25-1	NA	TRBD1	CASTAWDSNNSPLHF	TGTGCCAGCACCGCCTGGGACAGCAATAATTCACCCCTCCACTTT
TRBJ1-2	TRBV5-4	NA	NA	CASSLALGNYGYTF	TGTGCCAGCAGCTTGGCCTTAGGGAACTATGGCTACACCTTC
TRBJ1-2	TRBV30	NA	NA	CAWSRRVDGYTF	TGTGCCTGGAGCCGGAGGGTTGATGGCTACACCTTC
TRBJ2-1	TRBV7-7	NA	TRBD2	CASSLEGIGAGGGEQFF	TGTGCTAGCAGCTTAGAGGGAATCGGAGCGGGAGGAGGTGAGCAGTTCTTC
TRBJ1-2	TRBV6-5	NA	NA	CASSYGASGGYGYTF	TGTGCCAGCAGTTACGGGGCCTCCGGCGGCTATGGCTACACCTTC
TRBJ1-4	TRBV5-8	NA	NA	CASRARGILDEKLFF	TGTGCCAGCAGAGCAAGGGGGATCTTGGATGAAAAACTGTTTTTT
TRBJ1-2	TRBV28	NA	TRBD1	CASSFPARGTGVVTNYGYTF	TGTGCCAGCAGTTTTCCGGCTCGGGGGACAGGGGTTGTGACTAACTATGGCTACACCTTC
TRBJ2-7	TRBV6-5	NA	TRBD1	CASSETGTGQYF	TGTGCCAGCAGTGAGACCGGGACAGGTCAGTACTTC
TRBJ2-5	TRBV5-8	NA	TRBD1	CASTRPEGRGRQETQYF	TGTGCCAGCACCCGACCGGAGGGCAGGGGGCGGCAAGAGACCCAGTACTTC
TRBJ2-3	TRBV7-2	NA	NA	CASSLQGASTDTQYF	TGTGCCAGCAGCTTACAAGGGGCTAGCACAGATACGCAGTATTTT
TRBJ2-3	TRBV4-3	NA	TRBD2	CASSQARRTSARTDTQYF	TGCGCCAGCAGCCAAGCGCGCCGGACTAGCGCTCGCACAGATACGCAGTATTTT
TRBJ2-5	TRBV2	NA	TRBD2	CASSVSGGQETQYF	TGTGCCAGCAGTGTTAGCGGGGGCCAAGAGACCCAGTACTTC